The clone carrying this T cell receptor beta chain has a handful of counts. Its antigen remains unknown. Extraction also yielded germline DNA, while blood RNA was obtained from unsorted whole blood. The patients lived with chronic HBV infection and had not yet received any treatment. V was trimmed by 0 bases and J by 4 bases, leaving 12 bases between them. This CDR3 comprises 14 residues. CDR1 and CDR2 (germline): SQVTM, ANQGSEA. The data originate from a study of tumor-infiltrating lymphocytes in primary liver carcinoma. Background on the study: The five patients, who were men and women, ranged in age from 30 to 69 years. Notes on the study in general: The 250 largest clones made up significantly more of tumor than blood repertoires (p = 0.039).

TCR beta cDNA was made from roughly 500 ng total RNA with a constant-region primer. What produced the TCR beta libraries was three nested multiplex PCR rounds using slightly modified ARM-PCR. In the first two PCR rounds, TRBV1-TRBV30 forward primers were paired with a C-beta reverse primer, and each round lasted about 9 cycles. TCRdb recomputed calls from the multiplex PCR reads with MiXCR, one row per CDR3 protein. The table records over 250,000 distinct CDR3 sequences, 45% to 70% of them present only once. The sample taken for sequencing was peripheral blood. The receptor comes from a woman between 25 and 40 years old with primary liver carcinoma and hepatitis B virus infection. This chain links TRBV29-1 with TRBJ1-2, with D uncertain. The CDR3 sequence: CSVEDGGPLYGYTF. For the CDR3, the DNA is TGCAGCGTTGAAGATGGCGGACCTCTCTATGGCTACACCTTC.